Below, one T cell receptor beta chain is given with its context. Its antigen is unknown. Germline assignment: CDR1 LNHNV and CDR2 YYDKDF (reference sequence). The CDR3 is 13 residues long. V lost 7 bases to trimming and J lost 5 bases, with 14 bases between them. This specimen comes from a study of cytomegalovirus exposure and HLA in healthy donors. The study ran its PCR with 60 Vbeta and 13 Jbeta primers. Only in-frame clones appear in the TCRdb table, and some are missing; sequencing was by immunoSEQ multiplex PCR. The table includes 130,000 or so clones, 81% detected once. Notes on the study in general: A later analysis associated 15,000 or so TCR beta sequences with HLA alleles at a 0.05 false discovery rate. Reported findings show TCR beta sequences accurately forecast HLA-A and HLA-B alleles in most subjects. Productive rates of about 87% or about 30% were seen for most TCR beta V segments in an earlier analysis.

The sample was PBMCs. The receptor comes from a man aged 40-49 years in good health and CMV-seronegative. This rearrangement joins TRBV15 to TRBJ1-1; perhaps TRBD1 as D (6 bases). DNA of the CDR3: TGTGCCACCAAGACGGGACAAAATACTGAAGCTTTCTTT. Amino acids: CATKTGQNTEAFF.